One T cell receptor beta chain is described in this entry. Its antigen is unknown. Assay used: immunoSEQ multiplex PCR; TCRdb lists only in-frame clones, some missing. The data show approximately 88,000 clones, about four fifths seen once. The entry originates in a study of memory CD4+ T cells and cytomegalovirus serostatus. Study conclusions and caveats: The CMV-associated TCR signature appears largely within the CD4+ memory repertoire.

Single viable CD3+CD4+CD8-CD45RO+ cells were sorted as the memory CD4+ T cells. The clonotype was recovered from an adult in good health and CMV-seropositive. The specimen sequenced was memory CD4+ T cells from blood.

The CDR3 loop is CAWRIGGGAPDTQYF. The CDR3 DNA reads as TGTGCCTGGAGGATTGGTGGGGGGGCTCCAGATACGCAGTATTTT. The chain combines TRBV30 with TRBJ2-3, with a possible D match to TRBD2 (7 bases). Trimming shortened V by 3 bases and J by 4 bases, and 17 bases separated the two germline ends. The germline V gene encodes CDR1 GTSNPN and CDR2 SVGIG (reference sequence). There are 15 residues in the CDR3. Based on the CDR3 plus reference TRBV30 and TRBJ2-3, the full variable domain is SQTIHQWPATLVQPVGSPLSLECTVEGTSNPNLYWYRQAAGRGLQLLFYSVGIGQISSEVPQNLSASRPQDRQFILSSKKLLLSDSGFYLCAWRIGGGAPDTQYFGPGTRLTVL.